This T cell receptor (beta chain) emerged from a study of blood T cells in healthy people across ages (dated by TCRdb to between 2015 and 2016). The study in broad terms: In model experiments, template switching captured roughly one uniquely barcoded TCR beta cDNA molecule for every two T cells. Using the same blood draw, the study looked at two additional independent replicas of 1 million unique cDNA reads for two donors, one aged 18 to 30 and the other aged 80 or older. Age-related changes in TCR beta repertoire diversity were measured in the study by deep sequencing normalized with unique cDNA molecular identifiers. Donors of different ages were randomly distributed across sequencing lanes to avoid experimental bias. Donors were grouped into four age groups: young (average 16 years), middle-aged (about 38), aged (around 60) and long-lived (around 82).

The donors were about 40 Caucasian individuals from Russia, aged 6 to 90 years, who were systemically healthy. Each donor gave 8 to 10 milliliters of peripheral blood, collected into EDTA-treated Vacutainer tubes. PBMCs were isolated by Ficoll-Paque density-gradient centrifugation, with at least 6.5 million obtained per sample. Total RNA, at least 5.5 micrograms per sample, was extracted from PBMCs with Trizol reagent. The percentages of naive CD45RAhigh/CD27high T cells were determined by flow cytometry on a PBMC aliquot from every donor. Here is what the overall study found, with its caveats: As age increased, observed TCR beta diversity per million T cells dropped in a roughly linear way, and a significant reduction was already evident by age 40. The CMV infection status of donors was not known, potentially confounding age-related changes in expanded clonotypes. Compared with the aged group, the long-lived group had more naive CD4+ T cells, fewer expanded clones and increased TCR diversity, suggesting age selection. Observed TCR beta diversity correlated strongly with the percentage of naive T cells measured by flow cytometry. Estimates of total diversity based on one million sequenced T cells were regarded as lower bounds and as underestimates. Since profiling was done on bulk unsorted PBMCs, naive and antigen-experienced compartments could not be conclusively compared.

The library was produced with 5' RACE. Instrument on record: Illumina HiSeq 2500. The second PCR ran for about 6 to 11 cycles and used a J-beta primer mix along with a sample-barcoded 5' primer. Each TCR beta cDNA molecule received a unique molecular identifier from a template-switch 5' adaptor carrying 12 random nucleotides. Each sample yielded at least 3 million CDR3-containing paired-end reads. First-strand cDNA was synthesized from all RNA with the Mint cDNA synthesis kit, primed by a TRBC-specific oligonucleotide. After uracil-DNA glycosylase treatment, a first 18-cycle PCR used universal primers M1SS and BC2_uni_R on all cDNA. Per the source publication's procedure: Normalization of each sample was performed by random selection of 1 million high-quality reads, each carrying a distinct molecular identifier. Instead of being binned into consensus sequences, reads that shared molecular identifiers were thrown out. MiTCR, set to a Q25 quality threshold and the strictest error-elimination algorithm, was used for CDR3 identification, clonotype clustering and error correction. A nonparametric unseen species model with Euler transformation was used to estimate lower-bound total TCR beta diversity. TCRdb reprocessed the public reads (quality trimming at Q25 with fastp, clone calling with MiXCR) and kept in-frame beta chains. CDR3 protein sequences are deduplicated, and each keeps its most common genes and DNA. V and J calls and clone size were set by TCRdb, not the authors. This sample gives 590,000 or so distinct CDR3 sequences in total; about 30% of them show up just once. The top ten clones comprise 15% to 18% of the sample.

This clonotype was counted a single time. Its antigen is still unknown. No base quality values were provided; no much bigger clone lies one nucleotide off. One read alone is a weak basis. At the junction V is shortened by 6 bases and J by 8 bases, with 16 bases in between. The CDR3 goes from the cysteine to the phenylalanine over 13 residues. The read is trimmed to its CDR3 DNA, 39 bases read in frame from base 1. Reading the germline V gene gives CDR1 MNHEY and CDR2 SVGAGI. Sequencing input: blood. The TCR comes from an elderly woman in good health. The V and J segments used are TRBV6-5 and TRBJ1-2, and the D gene may be TRBD1, 5 bases matching. The CDR3 corresponds to CASRPSGGSGYTF. The bases are TGTGCCAGCAGGCCGTCTGGGGGTTCGGGCTACACCTTC.